The 27 T cell receptor beta chains in this list originate from one sample, sequenced in a study of T cells in tuberculosis. Only in-frame clones appear in the TCRdb table, and some are missing; sequencing was by immunoSEQ multiplex PCR. The sample lists more than 30,000 clones, 86% occurring once. Regarding time point: new active TB diagnosis, blood taken before or within 7 days of starting treatment. The source material was PBMCs, sampled at tuberculosis diagnosis. The receptors were sampled from an adult with tuberculosis.

This chain joins TRBV19 and TRBJ2-7; 7 bases line up with TRBD1. The V and J ends lost 5 bases and 0 bases, in that order; junction bases with no gene match: 4. The germline V gene encodes CDR1 LNHDA and CDR2 SQIVND (reference sequence). CDR3 length: 14 residues. The CDR3 sequence: CASSPGQHSYEQYF. CDR3 DNA sequence: TGTGCCAGTAGTCCGGGACAGCACTCCTACGAGCAGTACTTC. Filled out from reference TRBV19 and TRBJ2-7, the complete variable domain reads DGGITQSPKYLFRKEGQNVTLSCEQNLNHDAMYWYRQDPGQGLRLIYYSQIVNDFQKGDIAEGYSVSREKKESFPLTVTSAQKNPTAFYLCASSPGQHSYEQYFGPGTRLTVT.

This chain joins TRBV11-2 and TRBJ2-1, with a possible D match to TRBD2 (5 bases). The CDR3 loop spans 12 amino acids. V was shortened by 0 bases and J by 9 bases, with 6 bases between the two germline ends. Germline V gene lookup returns CDR1 SGHAT and CDR2 FQNNGV. The CDR3 bases are TGTGCCAGCAGCTTAGATCGGGGTGAGCAGTTCTTC. Translation: CASSLDRGEQFF.

The rearrangement uses TRBV28 and TRBJ2-3, with D unresolved. Trimming cost V 1 base and J 0 bases, with 5 bases left between them. The germline gives CDR1 MDHEN, CDR2 SYDVKM. There are 14 residues in the CDR3. In DNA form, the CDR3 reads TGTGCCAGCAGTTTATTCCAGAGCACAGATACGCAGTATTTT. Translated, it gives CASSLFQSTDTQYF.

V usage is TRBV14 and J usage is TRBJ2-3, with TRBD2 matching over 8 bases. Germline assignment: CDR1 SGHDN and CDR2 FVKESK. V lost 1 base and J lost 5; bases outside the gene matches: 8. This CDR3 contains 16 residues. CDR3 coding DNA: TGTGCCAGCAGCCAAGTGAGCGGGAGAGGGAGAGATACGCAGTATTTT. This translates into CASSQVSGRGRDTQYF.

This clone has just a few counts. The V call is TRBV11-2, the J call TRBJ1-1, with 8 bases fitting TRBD1. The V gene end was trimmed by 8 bases and the J gene end by 4 bases; junction bases not matched to a gene: 6. The V gene's germline CDR1 is SGHAT and CDR2 FQNNGV. The CDR3 is 13 residues long. CDR3 protein: CASGTGGGTEAFF. DNA of the CDR3: TGTGCCAGCGGTACAGGGGGGGGCACTGAAGCTTTCTTT.

The chain is built from TRBV19 and TRBJ2-7; the match to TRBD1 covers 9 bases. The CDR3 contains 14 residues. Looked up from germline, CDR1 is LNHDA and CDR2 is SQIVND (reference sequence). V shed 6 bases, J shed 2 bases, and the junction held 5 bases outside the gene matches. The DNA of the CDR3 is TGTGCCAGTAGACTGGGACAGGGAACCTACGAGCAGTACTTC. Translation: CASRLGQGTYEQYF. Looking up the rest from reference TRBV19 and TRBJ2-7 gives the full variable domain: DGGITQSPKYLFRKEGQNVTLSCEQNLNHDAMYWYRQDPGQGLRLIYYSQIVNDFQKGDIAEGYSVSREKKESFPLTVTSAQKNPTAFYLCASRLGQGTYEQYFGPGTRLTVT.

The V call is TRBV5-6, the J call TRBJ1-1, with no clear D. V was trimmed by 0 bases and J by 5 bases, leaving 5 bases between them. The CDR3 has 12 residues. From germline, CDR1 is SGHDT and CDR2 YYEEEE. CDR3 residues: CASSLGQTEAFF. The CDR3 nucleotides read TGTGCCAGCAGCTTGGGGCAGACTGAAGCTTTCTTT. Based on the CDR3 plus reference TRBV5-6 and TRBJ1-1, the full variable domain is DAGVTQSPTHLIKTRGQQVTLRCSPKSGHDTVSWYQQALGQGPQFIFQYYEEEERQRGNFPDRFSGHQFPNYSSELNVNALLLGDSALYLCASSLGQTEAFFGQGTRLTVV.

The chain couples TRBV14 to TRBJ1-3; TRBD1 matches 7 bases. J was trimmed by 0 bases and V by 4 bases; bases with no gene match: 6. CDR1 and CDR2 from the germline V gene are SGHDN and FVKESK. The CDR3 sequence is 16 residues long. This chain's CDR3 is CASSPQGQISGNTIYF. CDR3 bases: TGTGCCAGCAGCCCCCAGGGACAGATCTCTGGAAACACCATATATTTT.

The chain joins TRBV28 to TRBJ2-7; the match to TRBD1 covers 7 bases. CDR3 size: 13 residues. Germline loops: CDR1 MDHEN, CDR2 SYDVKM. Trimming at V came to 4 bases and at J to 4 bases, leaving 4 bases not matched to a gene. Here the CDR3 reads CASSSGQEYEQYF. CDR3 in DNA: TGTGCCAGCAGTTCCGGACAGGAATACGAGCAGTACTTC.

The rearrangement links TRBV29-1 to TRBJ1-2; D perhaps matches TRBD1 (5 bases). The V gene lost 4 bases and the J gene lost 0 bases, with 9 bases spanning the gap. In germline, CDR1 is SQVTM, CDR2 ANQGSEA. The CDR3 runs to 13 residues. The CDR3 sequence is CSVGGDANYGYTF. CDR3 nucleotide sequence: TGCAGCGTTGGGGGGGACGCTAACTATGGCTACACCTTC.

The chain recombines TRBV30 with TRBJ1-1; D is unresolved. This CDR3 is 13 amino acids long. The V gene's germline CDR1 is GTSNPN and CDR2 SVGIG (reference sequence). The V and J ends lost 3 bases and 0 bases respectively, with 8 bases between them. The CDR3 DNA reads TGTGCCTGGAGCCCCATTGTGAACACTGAAGCTTTCTTT. The encoded protein is CAWSPIVNTEAFF.

This chain connects TRBV9 to TRBJ1-2, with 8 bases lining up with TRBD1. Looked up from germline, CDR1 is SGDLS and CDR2 is YYNGEE. After removal of 0 bases from V and 8 bases from J, the junction contained 6 bases not matched to a gene. This CDR3 region has 14 residues. The CDR3, as DNA: TGTGCCAGCAGCGTAGACAGGGGGTTTGGCGGCTACACCTTC. It encodes CASSVDRGFGGYTF.

This chain links TRBV14 with TRBJ1-2, with D unresolved. Trimming cost V 1 base and J 0 bases, with 6 bases left between them. CDR1 is SGHDN, CDR2 FVKESK, per germline. The CDR3 runs to 14 residues. CDR3 nucleotides: TGTGCCAGCAGCCAAGGACGGGCTAACTATGGCTACACCTTC. Residues: CASSQGRANYGYTF. Using reference TRBV14 and TRBJ1-2 for the parts outside the CDR3, the full variable domain is EAGVTQFPSHSVIEKGQTVTLRCDPISGHDNLYWYRRVMGKEIKFLLHFVKESKQDESGMPNNRFLAERTGGTYSTLKVQPAELEDSGVYFCASSQGRANYGYTFGSGTRLTVV.

This clone was detected once. This chain connects TRBV2 to TRBJ1-2; 11 bases line up with TRBD1. The CDR3 is made up of 16 amino acids. Germline V CDR1 and CDR2: SNHLY, FYNNEI. The trim removed 2 bases at V and 6 bases at J, leaving 8 bases unmatched. DNA for the CDR3: TGTGCCAGCAGTGAACCAGTCCGGACAGGGGGCCATGGCTACACCTTC. It encodes CASSEPVRTGGHGYTF. The variable domain in full, with the rest retrieved from reference TRBV2 and TRBJ1-2, is EPEVTQTPSHQVTQMGQEVILRCVPISNHLYFYWYRQILGQKVEFLVSFYNNEISEKSEIFDDQFSVERPDGSNFTLKIRSTKLEDSAMYFCASSEPVRTGGHGYTFGSGTRLTVV.

J is TRBJ2-7 and V is TRBV11-2, with D perhaps TRBD2 (6 bases). Germline CDR1 SGHAT, CDR2 FQNNGV. Trimming removed 5 bases at V and 4 bases at J, with 18 bases between. CDR3 size: 15 residues. This chain's CDR3 is CASSQVGSGRYEQYF. CDR3 nucleotides: TGTGCCAGCAGCCAAGTCGGGTCAGGGAGGTACGAGCAGTACTTC.

The J gene is TRBJ1-2, the V gene TRBV20-1, with no clear D. Germline V lookup: CDR1 DFQATT, CDR2 SNEGSKA (reference sequence). The CDR3 runs to 8 residues. The CDR3 DNA sequence: TGCAGCGGGGATGGCTACACCTTC. It is translated as CSGDGYTF.

The chain employs TRBV2 and TRBJ2-4, with 10 bases that match TRBD1. The V and J ends lost 5 bases and 6 bases, in that order; junction bases with no gene match: 4. This CDR3 has 14 residues. CDR1 SNHLY and CDR2 FYNNEI come from the germline V gene. CDR3 in amino acids: CASSMTGGLNIQYF. The CDR3 nucleotides are TGTGCCAGCAGTATGACAGGGGGCTTAAACATTCAGTACTTC.

This chain uses TRBV4-2 with TRBJ1-2; no clear D gene. Trimming stripped 0 bases from V and 8 bases from J, with 10 bases between. Germline CDR1 LGHNA, CDR2 YNFKEQ. CDR3 length: 13 residues. The CDR3 coding sequence is TGTGCCAGCAGCCAAGATCTTTCTAGGGGCTACACCTTC. Translated: CASSQDLSRGYTF.

This sequence joins TRBV11-2 and TRBJ2-3; D remains unclear. The CDR3 runs to 19 residues. The germline gives CDR1 SGHAT, CDR2 FQNNGV. The V gene lost 1 base and the J gene lost 4 bases, with 24 bases spanning the gap. CDR3 in DNA: TGTGCCAGCAGCTTAGGTTCGATCTTTCGGAGCCAACCCCCAGATACGCAGTATTTT. This codes for CASSLGSIFRSQPPDTQYF.

CDR3 protein: CASSFGTTSGNTIYF. For the CDR3, the DNA is TGTGCCAGCAGCTTCGGGACAACCTCTGGAAACACCATATATTTT. The chain links TRBV7-8 to TRBJ1-3, with D possibly being TRBD1 (6 bases). Germline CDR1 is SGHVS and CDR2 is FQNEAQ. This CDR3 comprises 15 residues. V was pared by 3 bases and J by 0 bases, with 9 bases between.

This chain joins TRBV27 and TRBJ2-1; D ambiguous. The CDR3 runs to 14 residues. Germline CDR1 and CDR2: MNHEY and SMNVEV (reference sequence). V lost 2 bases and J 1 base, leaving 6 bases between the germline ends. CDR3 in amino acids: CASSLGGSYNEQFF. The CDR3 bases are TGTGCCAGCAGTTTAGGCGGATCCTACAATGAGCAGTTCTTC.

This sequence joins TRBV6-6 and TRBJ1-1; D gene unclear. Trimming stripped 2 bases from V and 1 base from J, with 5 bases between. CDR1 is MNHNY, CDR2 SVGAGI, per germline (reference sequence). CDR3 length equals 13 residues. The CDR3 DNA is TGTGCCAGCAGTTACCGACAGAACACTGAAGCTTTCTTT. This codes for CASSYRQNTEAFF.

The rearrangement joins TRBV11-2 to TRBJ2-1; D may be TRBD2 (6 bases). CDR3 length: 15 residues. The germline gives CDR1 SGHAT, CDR2 FQNNGV. The V and J ends lost 5 bases and 9 bases respectively, with 20 bases between them. CDR3 sequence: CASSAFGLAIGEQFF. The CDR3 DNA reads TGTGCCAGCAGCGCATTCGGGCTAGCGATCGGTGAGCAGTTCTTC.

The chain recombines TRBV18 with TRBJ1-1; TRBD1 aligns across 9 bases. V lost 2 bases, J lost 3 bases, and 13 bases stayed unmatched. Germline loops: CDR1 KGHSH, CDR2 LQKENI. The CDR3 spans 18 residues. The CDR3 nucleotides are TGTGCCAGCTCACCAACTATCGGGACAGGGTACTGGTACACTGAAGCTTTCTTT. Amino acids: CASSPTIGTGYWYTEAFF. Looking up the rest from reference TRBV18 and TRBJ1-1 gives the full variable domain: NAGVMQNPRHLVRRRGQEARLRCSPMKGHSHVYWYRQLPEEGLKFMVYLQKENIIDESGMPKERFSAEFPKEGPSILRIQQVVRGDSAAYFCASSPTIGTGYWYTEAFFGQGTRLTVV.

This clone was detected only a few times. The chain couples TRBV6-5 to TRBJ1-2; 7 bases line up with TRBD1. The length of the CDR3 is 16 residues. Per the germline V gene, CDR1 is MNHEY and CDR2 is SVGAGI. V lost 1 base to trimming and J lost 4 bases; unmatched junction nucleotides: 9. The CDR3 reads CASSYLRTGGGYGYTF. The DNA of the CDR3 is TGTGCCAGCAGTTACTTGAGGACAGGTGGGGGCTATGGCTACACCTTC.

The V call is TRBV6-1, the J call TRBJ1-3; D is ambiguous. CDR3 length: 13 residues. V was cut by 3 bases and J by 5 bases, with 8 bases left in between. The germline V gene encodes CDR1 MNHNS and CDR2 SASEGT. In nucleotides, the CDR3 is TGTGCCAGCAGTGAGTACAGCCGAAACACCATATATTTT. It is translated as CASSEYSRNTIYF.

This chain links TRBV19 with TRBJ2-2; 9 nucleotides match TRBD1. From germline, CDR1 is LNHDA and CDR2 SQIVND (reference sequence). The ends lost 5 bases at V and 4 bases at J; junction bases unmatched: 5. The CDR3 is 15 residues long. The CDR3 DNA sequence: TGTGCCAGTAGTCCGGGACAGGGAACCACCGGGGAGCTGTTTTTT. Residues: CASSPGQGTTGELFF.